This T cell receptor beta chain was captured in a study of cytomegalovirus exposure and HLA in healthy donors. Primers included in the PCR were 60 Vbeta and 13 Jbeta primers. TCRdb keeps only in-frame clones here, not all; method: immunoSEQ multiplex PCR. Of about 270,000 clones detected, under 80% appear once; the ten largest clones hold 2% to 2.5%. Study results and limitations: The sole available immune exposure information was CMV serostatus.

V was trimmed by 5 bases and J by 6 bases, leaving 19 bases between them. CDR3 size: 15 residues. Germline assignment: CDR1 SGHRS and CDR2 YFSETQ. As to this clone: Its specificity is not known.

The sample taken for sequencing was PBMCs. This TCR was recovered from a female donor in good health and CMV-seronegative. This rearrangement joins TRBV5-1 to TRBJ2-3; the D gene is possibly TRBD2 (8 bases). CDR3 sequence reads: CASRREGQGVDTQYF. The CDR3 DNA sequence: TGCGCCAGCAGACGGGAGGGCCAGGGGGTGGATACGCAGTATTTT.